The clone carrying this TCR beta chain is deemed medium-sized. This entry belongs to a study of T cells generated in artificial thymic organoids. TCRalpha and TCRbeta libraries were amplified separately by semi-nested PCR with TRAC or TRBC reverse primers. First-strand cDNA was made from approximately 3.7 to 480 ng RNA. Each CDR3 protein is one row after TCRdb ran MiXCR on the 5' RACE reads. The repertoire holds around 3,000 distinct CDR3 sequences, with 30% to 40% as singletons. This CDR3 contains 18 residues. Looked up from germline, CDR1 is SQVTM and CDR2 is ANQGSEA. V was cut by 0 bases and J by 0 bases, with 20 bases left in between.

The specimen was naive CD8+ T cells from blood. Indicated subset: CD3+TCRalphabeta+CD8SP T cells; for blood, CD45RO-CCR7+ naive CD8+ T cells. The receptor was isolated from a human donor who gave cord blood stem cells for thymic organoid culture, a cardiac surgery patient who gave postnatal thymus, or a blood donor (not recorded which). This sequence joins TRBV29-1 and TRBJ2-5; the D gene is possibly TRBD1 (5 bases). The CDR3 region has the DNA TGCAGCGTTGAAGATCTGGGGCTTCAGACATTGTACCAAGAGACCCAGTACTTC. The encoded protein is CSVEDLGLQTLYQETQYF.